This section outlines one T cell receptor beta chain sequence together with its context. The antigen is undetermined. Via MiXCR, TCRdb re-called the reads, giving one row per CDR3 protein. The sample lists around 430,000 distinct CDR3 sequences, about 39% occurring once. This CDR3 region has 14 residues. Trimming shortened V by 1 base and J by 6 bases, and 11 bases separated the two germline ends. Germline V gene data show CDR1 as SGDLS and CDR2 as YYNGEE. This record belongs to a study of T cell repertoires in cytomegalovirus infection. The chain carries TRBV9 and TRBJ2-1; the D call may be TRBD1 or TRBD2 (6 bases each). This clonotype was obtained from a human donor in good health (CMV status not recorded). Some clones in this sample may be carry-over from other donors' samples. The sequencing used cultured PBMCs, collected from culture after CMV antigen stimulation. The DNA of the CDR3 is TGTGCCAGCAGCGTAACCGGGGGCGTCAATGAGCAGTTCTTC. It yields the protein CASSVTGGVNEQFF.